This section outlines one T cell receptor beta chain sequence together with its context. The germline V gene has CDR1 SGHAT and CDR2 FQNNGV. Trimming removed 1 base from V and 4 bases from J; junction bases left unmatched: 5. This CDR3 region has 17 residues. Repertoires were generated with immunoSEQ multiplex PCR, while TCRdb's copy carries only in-frame clones and drops some. The data contain roughly 550,000 clones, about 84% of them singletons. The data were taken from a study of shared T cell receptors in the human thymus. These data were likewise used in another study, on human thymus T cells. That report adds: Infants, healthy and Finnish, who were having corrective surgery for congenital heart defects served as donors. The source of the thymus tissue was resections taken during corrective heart surgery.

This chain links TRBV11-2 with TRBJ2-5; TRBD2 aligns across 14 bases. The sequenced sample was thymocytes. The clonotype originates from a boy younger than two with a congenital heart defect. The CDR3 spells CASSLGGLAGAVETQYF. The CDR3 region has the DNA TGTGCCAGCAGCTTAGGGGGACTAGCGGGAGCGGTAGAGACCCAGTACTTC.